This T cell receptor (beta chain) was recorded in a study of monozygotic twins with cystic fibrosis. A word on this clone: What it binds is unknown.

Assay: immunoSEQ multiplex PCR; the TCRdb copy retains only in-frame clones and omits some. In the table there are about 35,000 clones, over 60% of which are singletons. The CDR3 totals 14 residues. Looked up from germline, CDR1 is PRHDT and CDR2 is FYEKMQ (reference sequence). The germline V and J ends were trimmed by 5 bases and 6 bases, with 14 bases remaining between them. Study-wide results and limits: The repertoire was suggested to be naive-dominated, clonality median approximately 0.0093. Monozygotic CF twin pairs shared significantly more nucleotide-identical clonotypes than unrelated CF individuals did. Co-twins had the most similar V usage for 13 of 16 pairs, J for 8.

Sequenced: blood. The chain recombines TRBV13 with TRBJ2-1; D not certain. The TCR sequence derives from a girl aged 10-17 years with cystic fibrosis. The CDR3 DNA is TGTGCCAGCAGCCTCCTTCTTGGTTCCAATGAGCAGTTCTTC. Protein sequence: CASSLLLGSNEQFF.